Listed below are T cell receptor beta chains from one sample, sequenced in a study of blood T cells in healthy people across ages. TCRdb itself ran the 5' RACE reads through MiXCR, one entry per CDR3 protein. Here the sample spans around 710,000 distinct CDR3 sequences, around 40% being singletons. The sequencing input was blood. Receptors originate from a woman in her fifties or sixties in good health. The CDR3 runs from the conserved cysteine through the conserved F or W. Fields, in order: clone size, J gene, V gene, D gene, CDR3 protein, CDR3 DNA. D genes are given only for firm matches. Size tells how often a clone was seen (once, few, many) or the class of an expanded clone, and some rows leave it out.

clone size: .; J gene: TRBJ1-2; V gene: TRBV3-1; D gene: .; CDR3 protein: CASSQGGGPFYGYTF; CDR3 DNA: TGTGCCAGCAGCCAAGGCGGCGGGCCCTTCTATGGCTACACCTTC
clone size: .; J gene: TRBJ2-3; V gene: TRBV19; D gene: .; CDR3 protein: CASSFSPWAGSTDTQYF; CDR3 DNA: TGTGCCAGTAGTTTTTCCCCATGGGCGGGATCCACAGATACGCAGTATTTT
clone size: many; J gene: TRBJ2-5; V gene: TRBV7-9; D gene: .; CDR3 protein: CASSRVGQTQYF; CDR3 DNA: TGTGCCAGCAGCCGTGTGGGGCAGACCCAGTACTTC
clone size: .; J gene: TRBJ2-6; V gene: TRBV6-5; D gene: .; CDR3 protein: CASSYSGVGQAGANVLTF; CDR3 DNA: TGTGCCAGCAGTTACTCGGGGGTTGGGCAGGCTGGGGCCAACGTCCTGACTTTC
clone size: few; J gene: TRBJ2-7; V gene: TRBV14; D gene: TRBD1; CDR3 protein: CASSQVRQGAGEQYF; CDR3 DNA: TGTGCCAGCAGCCAAGTCCGACAGGGGGCTGGCGAGCAGTACTTC
clone size: few; J gene: TRBJ1-4; V gene: TRBV16; D gene: .; CDR3 protein: CASSQFLDRSNEKLFF; CDR3 DNA: TGTGCCAGCAGCCAATTTTTGGACCGAAGTAATGAAAAACTGTTTTTT
clone size: few; J gene: TRBJ1-2; V gene: TRBV5-6; D gene: .; CDR3 protein: CASGLGQLHYGYTF; CDR3 DNA: TGTGCCAGCGGACTTGGACAGCTCCACTATGGCTACACCTTC
clone size: .; J gene: TRBJ1-1; V gene: TRBV5-1; D gene: TRBD1; CDR3 protein: CASSLAGTGGGTEAFF; CDR3 DNA: TGCGCCAGCAGCTTGGCCGGGACAGGGGGGGGCACTGAAGCTTTCTTT
clone size: many; J gene: TRBJ1-4; V gene: TRBV7-6; D gene: TRBD1; CDR3 protein: CASSFGQAVNEKLFF; CDR3 DNA: TGTGCCAGCAGCTTCGGACAGGCCGTTAATGAAAAACTGTTTTTT
clone size: .; J gene: TRBJ2-1; V gene: TRBV6-6; D gene: TRBD1; CDR3 protein: CASRDRDRVDEQFF; CDR3 DNA: TGTGCCAGCCGGGACAGGGATCGGGTGGATGAGCAGTTCTTC
clone size: .; J gene: TRBJ1-1; V gene: TRBV6-2/TRBV6-3; D gene: .; CDR3 protein: CASSSAGARGNTEAFF; CDR3 DNA: TGTGCCAGCAGTTCCGCCGGCGCGAGGGGCAACACTGAAGCTTTCTTT
clone size: .; J gene: TRBJ1-1; V gene: TRBV18; D gene: .; CDR3 protein: CASSRKQGLGTEAFF; CDR3 DNA: TGTGCCAGCTCACGAAAACAGGGCCTAGGGACTGAAGCTTTCTTT
clone size: .; J gene: TRBJ2-5; V gene: TRBV9; D gene: TRBD2; CDR3 protein: CASSVVLAGGSDEQYF; CDR3 DNA: TGTGCCAGCAGCGTAGTACTAGCGGGGGGGTCCGATGAGCAGTACTTC
clone size: .; J gene: TRBJ2-5; V gene: TRBV10-2; D gene: TRBD2; CDR3 protein: CASSEAGGETQYF; CDR3 DNA: TGCGCCAGCAGTGAGGCGGGGGGTGAGACCCAGTACTTC
clone size: .; J gene: TRBJ1-2; V gene: TRBV7-2; D gene: .; CDR3 protein: CASSSTPTGWDYGYTF; CDR3 DNA: TGTGCCAGCAGTTCCACCCCAACAGGGTGGGACTATGGCTACACCTTC
clone size: .; J gene: TRBJ1-3; V gene: TRBV7-2; D gene: .; CDR3 protein: CASSLDASSGNTIYF; CDR3 DNA: TGTGCCAGCAGCTTAGACGCCAGCTCTGGAAACACCATATATTTT
clone size: .; J gene: TRBJ2-3; V gene: TRBV29-1; D gene: TRBD1; CDR3 protein: CSYPGQGSDTQYF; CDR3 DNA: TGCAGCTACCCGGGACAGGGCTCAGATACGCAGTATTTT
clone size: .; J gene: TRBJ2-7; V gene: TRBV3-1; D gene: .; CDR3 protein: CTSSQPSRGSYEQYF; CDR3 DNA: TGTACCAGCAGCCAACCATCCAGGGGATCCTACGAGCAGTACTTC
clone size: .; J gene: TRBJ1-5; V gene: TRBV15; D gene: .; CDR3 protein: CAARQGNQPQHF; CDR3 DNA: TGTGCCGCCCGGCAGGGCAATCAGCCCCAGCATTTT
clone size: .; J gene: TRBJ2-1; V gene: TRBV5-1; D gene: .; CDR3 protein: CASSLENPAIDEQFF; CDR3 DNA: TGCGCCAGCAGCCTGGAGAACCCGGCCATTGATGAGCAGTTCTTC
clone size: .; J gene: TRBJ1-5; V gene: TRBV10-3; D gene: TRBD1; CDR3 protein: CAISERQGDQPQHF; CDR3 DNA: TGTGCCATCAGTGAGAGGCAGGGGGACCAGCCCCAGCATTTT
clone size: .; J gene: TRBJ2-3; V gene: TRBV7-3; D gene: .; CDR3 protein: CASSSLRGLLTSTDTQYF; CDR3 DNA: TGTGCCAGCAGCTCGCTCAGGGGACTTCTGACTAGCACAGATACGCAGTATTTT
clone size: few; J gene: TRBJ1-2; V gene: TRBV20-1; D gene: TRBD1; CDR3 protein: CSAIRDSKLSYGYTF; CDR3 DNA: TGCAGTGCTATCCGGGACAGTAAATTGAGCTATGGCTACACCTTC
clone size: .; J gene: TRBJ2-2; V gene: TRBV7-9; D gene: .; CDR3 protein: CASSIRHANTGELFF; CDR3 DNA: TGTGCCAGCAGCATTAGACATGCGAACACCGGGGAGCTGTTTTTT
clone size: few; J gene: TRBJ1-2; V gene: TRBV12-3/TRBV12-4; D gene: .; CDR3 protein: CASSVAYDYGYTF; CDR3 DNA: TGTGCCAGCAGTGTAGCCTACGACTATGGCTACACCTTC
clone size: few; J gene: TRBJ1-6; V gene: TRBV2; D gene: .; CDR3 protein: CASSDLSGSPLHF; CDR3 DNA: TGTGCCAGCAGTGATCTCTCGGGTTCACCCCTCCACTTT
clone size: few; J gene: TRBJ1-1; V gene: TRBV7-3; D gene: .; CDR3 protein: CASSGGGNSEAFF; CDR3 DNA: TGTGCCAGCAGCGGGGGGGGAAACAGTGAAGCTTTCTTT
clone size: .; J gene: TRBJ2-7; V gene: TRBV10-3; D gene: .; CDR3 protein: CATSTTTGTLAEQYF; CDR3 DNA: TGTGCCACCAGTACGACAACCGGGACCCTCGCCGAGCAGTACTTC
clone size: few; J gene: TRBJ2-7; V gene: TRBV5-4; D gene: TRBD1; CDR3 protein: CASSLGGQSAYEQYF; CDR3 DNA: TGTGCCAGCAGCTTGGGGGGACAGTCAGCCTACGAGCAGTACTTC
clone size: .; J gene: TRBJ2-7; V gene: TRBV28; D gene: TRBD2; CDR3 protein: CASSTRPRGEVKREGKYNEQYF; CDR3 DNA: TGTGCCAGCAGCACAAGGCCCAGGGGAGAGGTAAAGCGGGAGGGAAAATACAATGAGCAGTACTTC
clone size: .; J gene: TRBJ2-5; V gene: TRBV12-3/TRBV12-4; D gene: .; CDR3 protein: CASSPGETQETQYF; CDR3 DNA: TGTGCCAGCAGCCCCGGGGAGACTCAAGAGACCCAGTACTTC
clone size: many; J gene: TRBJ1-6; V gene: TRBV12-3/TRBV12-4; D gene: .; CDR3 protein: CASSLQGDNNSPLHF; CDR3 DNA: TGTGCCAGCAGTCTACAGGGAGACAATAATTCACCCCTCCACTTT